Listed below are T cell receptor beta chains from one sample, sequenced in a study of Ad26.COV2.S vaccination and SARS-CoV-2 variants. Data came from immunoSEQ multiplex PCR; TCRdb stores just in-frame clones and leaves some out. The repertoire holds more than 300,000 clones, around four fifths seen once, with 2% to 2.5% in the top ten. The input for sequencing was peripheral blood, taken in a trial of Ad26.COV2.S vaccine versus placebo. These receptors originate from a person between 18 and 65 years old who received the Ad26.COV2.S COVID-19 vaccine or a placebo. The CDR3 runs from the conserved cysteine through the conserved F or W. The D gene is left open where the match is weak. Size values are once, few and many counts, or a class for expanded clones, and some rows have none.

-	once	TRBV5-1	TRBJ2-6	15	CASSFRPSGANVLTF	TGCGCCAGCAGCTTTCGACCCTCTGGGGCCAACGTCCTGACTTTC
-	-	TRBV16	TRBJ2-3	16	CASSQFEQAGRDTQYF	TGTGCCAGCAGCCAATTCGAACAGGCGGGGCGAGATACGCAGTATTTT
-	-	TRBV7-2	TRBJ2-2	17	CASSLGGTLLATGELFF	TGTGCCAGCAGCTTAGGCGGGACATTGTTGGCCACCGGGGAGCTGTTTTTT
-	-	TRBV3-1/TRBV3-2	TRBJ2-7	11	CASSQLNEQYF	TGTGCCAGCAGCCAACTCAACGAGCAGTACTTC
TRBD2	-	TRBV2	TRBJ2-2	14	CASVAGVAVGELFF	TGTGCCAGCGTAGCGGGGGTGGCTGTCGGGGAGCTGTTTTTT
-	-	TRBV5-4	TRBJ1-1	12	CASSLFNTEAFF	TGTGCCAGCAGCTTGTTCAACACTGAAGCTTTCTTT
TRBD1	-	TRBV5-1	TRBJ2-5	17	CASSLRAGDRHQETQYF	TGCGCCAGCAGCTTGCGGGCTGGGGACAGACACCAAGAGACCCAGTACTTC
-	-	TRBV7-9	TRBJ1-1	13	CASSRQENTEAFF	TGTGCCAGCAGCCGACAGGAGAACACTGAAGCTTTCTTT
TRBD2	-	TRBV5-1	TRBJ2-1	14	CASSGAGGYNEQFF	TGCGCCAGCAGCGGAGCGGGGGGGTACAATGAGCAGTTCTTC
TRBD1	-	TRBV7-9	TRBJ1-1	15	CASSHGTGTNTEAFF	TGTGCCAGCAGCCACGGGACAGGGACGAACACTGAAGCTTTCTTT
-	few	TRBV5-1	TRBJ1-5	13	CASSLYGNQPQHF	TGCGCCAGCAGCTTGTACGGCAATCAGCCCCAGCATTTT
-	-	TRBV28	TRBJ1-1	10	CASRRVEAFF	TGTGCCAGCAGACGAGTTGAAGCTTTCTTT
TRBD2	-	TRBV9	TRBJ2-3	16	CASSTGLAGSTDTQYF	TGTGCCAGCAGCACGGGACTAGCGGGGAGCACAGATACGCAGTATTTT
-	-	TRBV6-4	TRBJ1-2	15	CASSPTADVPYGYTF	TGTGCCAGCAGTCCTACGGCTGACGTTCCCTATGGCTACACCTTC
-	-	TRBV5-1	TRBJ2-1	17	CASTTTGDTNSYNEQFF	TGCGCCAGCACCACAACGGGGGACACCAACAGCTACAATGAGCAGTTCTTC
-	-	TRBV6-2/TRBV6-3	TRBJ2-5	12	CASSYGGETQYF	TGTGCCAGCAGTTACGGGGGAGAGACCCAGTACTTC
-	-	TRBV4-1	TRBJ1-5	13	CASSQDESQPQHF	TGCGCCAGCAGCCAAGATGAATCCCAGCCCCAGCATTTT
-	-	TRBV9	TRBJ1-3	15	CASSFTAESGNTIYF	TGTGCCAGCAGCTTCACAGCAGAGTCTGGAAACACCATATATTTT
TRBD1	-	TRBV6-1	TRBJ2-7	15	CASSEAWDRGREQYF	TGTGCCAGCAGTGAAGCGTGGGACAGGGGGCGGGAGCAGTACTTC
-	-	TRBV7-8	TRBJ2-5	14	CASTRISVQETQYF	TGTGCCAGCACCCGGATATCAGTCCAAGAGACCCAGTACTTC
-	-	TRBV29-1	TRBJ1-2	12	CSVVQGNYGYTF	TGCAGCGTTGTACAGGGAAACTATGGCTACACCTTC
TRBD1	-	TRBV12-5	TRBJ1-5	14	CASGLADRDQPQHF	TGTGCTAGTGGTTTGGCGGACAGGGATCAGCCCCAGCATTTT
-	-	TRBV12-3/TRBV12-4	TRBJ1-4	13	CASSLGANEKLFF	TGTGCCAGCAGTCTCGGGGCTAATGAAAAACTGTTTTTT
TRBD1	-	TRBV7-2	TRBJ1-6	16	CASSLGQGSYNSPLHF	TGTGCCAGCAGCTTGGGACAGGGTTCCTATAATTCACCCCTCCACTTT
TRBD1	-	TRBV19	TRBJ2-7	12	CASRDRGGEQYF	TGTGCCAGCAGGGACAGGGGAGGCGAGCAGTACTTC
-	-	TRBV7-9	TRBJ2-5	15	CASSLALNSGETQYF	TGTGCCAGCAGCTTAGCGCTCAATAGTGGGGAGACCCAGTACTTC
-	-	TRBV6-5	TRBJ1-5	13	CASRGGLDQPQHF	TGTGCCAGCAGAGGTGGGTTGGATCAGCCCCAGCATTTT
-	-	TRBV7-3	TRBJ1-2	16	CASSLGGSQANYGYTF	TGTGCCAGCAGCTTAGGAGGGTCACAGGCCAACTATGGCTACACCTTC
-	-	TRBV7-9	TRBJ1-2	14	CASSQIQGSGSYTF	TGTGCCAGCAGCCAAATACAGGGTTCGGGTAGCTACACCTTC
-	-	TRBV7-9	TRBJ1-1	15	CASSSKQIGNTEAFF	TGTGCCAGCAGCTCGAAACAGATCGGGAACACTGAAGCTTTCTTT
TRBD1	-	TRBV19	TRBJ1-1	14	CATQPQGARTEAFF	TGTGCCACCCAACCACAGGGGGCTCGAACTGAAGCTTTCTTT
-	-	TRBV5-5	TRBJ2-3	15	CASRTAQLTTDTQYF	TGTGCCAGCAGGACAGCCCAGTTGACGACAGATACGCAGTATTTT
-	-	TRBV5-8	TRBJ1-1	12	CASSLRGTSIFF	TGTGCCAGCAGCTTGAGAGGGACAAGTATTTTCTTT
-	-	TRBV5-1	TRBJ2-3	15	CASSFNRGAQDTQYF	TGCGCCAGCAGCTTTAATCGGGGGGCTCAAGATACGCAGTATTTT
-	-	TRBV27	TRBJ1-5	14	CASSPTDSNQPQHF	TGTGCCAGCAGCCCGACAGATAGCAATCAGCCCCAGCATTTT
-	-	TRBV6-1	TRBJ1-6	14	CASSERQDRGPLHF	TGTGCCAGCAGTGAACGACAGGATCGCGGACCCCTCCACTTT
-	once	TRBV28	TRBJ1-1	13	CASSEQGTTEAFF	TGTGCCAGCAGTGAACAGGGAACGACTGAAGCTTTCTTT
-	-	TRBV5-1	TRBJ1-2	12	CASSLDRYGYTF	TGCGCCAGCAGCTTGGACAGATATGGCTACACCTTC
-	-	TRBV4-1	TRBJ1-1	12	CASSQVTGQTFF	TGCGCCAGCAGCCAAGTAACAGGGCAGACTTTCTTT
TRBD2	-	TRBV5-4	TRBJ2-7	14	CASSRGGGELEQYF	TGTGCCAGCAGCCGTGGGGGAGGGGAACTCGAGCAGTACTTC
TRBD1	-	TRBV7-9	TRBJ2-6	17	CASSHTGTDSGANVLTF	TGTGCCAGCAGCCATACCGGGACAGACTCTGGGGCCAACGTCCTGACTTTC
-	once	TRBV2	TRBJ1-1	13	CASSELGNTEAFF	TGTGCCAGCAGTGAATTGGGAAACACTGAAGCTTTCTTT
-	-	TRBV6-1	TRBJ2-5	15	CASSEALGGPETQYF	TGTGCCAGCAGTGAAGCGCTCGGGGGGCCCGAGACCCAGTACTTC
TRBD1	-	TRBV6-5	TRBJ2-7	15	CASSYRGQGGFEQYF	TGTGCCAGCAGTTACCGGGGACAGGGAGGTTTTGAGCAGTACTTC
TRBD2	-	TRBV28	TRBJ2-2	20	CASSPPHGLAGGTNTGELFF	TGTGCCAGCAGTCCCCCCCATGGACTAGCGGGGGGAACAAACACCGGGGAGCTGTTTTTT
-	-	TRBV28	TRBJ2-1	13	CASSLPGYNEQFF	TGTGCCAGCAGTTTACCGGGGTACAATGAGCAGTTCTTC
-	-	TRBV5-6	TRBJ2-1	15	CASSLGGLSYNEQFF	TGTGCCAGCAGCTTGGGGGGGCTCTCCTACAATGAGCAGTTCTTC
TRBD1	-	TRBV27	TRBJ1-6	14	CASSRDRGNSPLHF	TGTGCCAGCAGTCGGGACAGGGGAAATTCACCCCTCCACTTT
-	many	TRBV2	TRBJ2-1	14	CASSEKQPYNEQFF	TGTGCCAGCAGTGAGAAACAGCCCTACAATGAGCAGTTCTTC
-	-	TRBV5-1	TRBJ1-6	18	CASSLEPSGPTSGSPLHF	TGCGCCAGCAGCTTGGAACCGAGTGGGCCGACAAGTGGTTCACCCCTCCACTTT